The subject of this entry is one TCR beta chain. The data stem from a study of T-cell reconstitution after alpha-beta-depleted transplantation in children. During its preparation, the TCRbeta library received unique molecular identifiers. TCRdb fed the PCR reads into MiXCR, producing one record per CDR3 protein. The data contain 500,000 to 600,000 distinct CDR3 sequences, around 19% of them singletons. With 10 bases clipped from V and 10 bases from J, the junction kept 8 bases outside the gene matches. Per germline, CDR1 SNHLY and CDR2 FYNNEI. CDR3 length: 11 amino acids. This sample comprised PBMCs from the stem cell graft donor, obtained from the stem cell graft. The gene calls are TRBV2 and TRBJ2-5, with 8 bases identical to TRBD1. This sequence originates from a human donor who donated a stem cell graft to a child with acute lymphoblastic leukemia. The CDR3 reads CAIHVQGDQYF. CDR3 DNA: TGTGCCATCCATGTACAGGGGGACCAGTACTTC.